This T cell receptor beta chain was sequenced during a study of T cells expressing NK-cell markers. Germline CDR1 and CDR2: SGHRS and YFSETQ. There are 16 residues in the CDR3. In generating TCR beta cDNA, 5'RACE template switching with UMIs was used. TCRdb reprocessed the 5' RACE reads and stores each CDR3 protein as one record, lacking DNA. Recorded for this sample: 350,000 to 400,000 distinct CDR3 sequences. Sequencing input: blood T cells: a sorted CD56 or NKG2C T cell subset, CD4+ or CD8+ T cells, or bulk PBMC T cells (not recorded which). The V call is TRBV5-1, the J call TRBJ1-1. This TCR came from a woman in her 50s in good health. The CDR3 sequence: CASSPADRGGDTEAFF.